The clone carrying this TCR beta chain was detected a few times. Its target is not known. This record belongs to a study of T cells after yellow fever vaccination. Study findings and constraints: A small proportion of clonotypes was detected in both the CD4 and CD8 compartments.

Germline V gene data show CDR1 as MNHEY and CDR2 as SVGEGT. This CDR3 has 17 residues. V lost 2 bases to trimming and J lost 3 bases; unmatched junction nucleotides: 6. Researchers made TCR cDNA using 5'RACE template switching, and this step added a universal primer site and UMIs. Using its own MiXCR run on the 5' RACE reads, TCRdb lists one record per CDR3 protein. This sample carries hundreds of thousands of distinct CDR3 sequences, roughly 13% of them seen once, and the ten largest clones take 11% to 15%. The chain is built from TRBV6-2 or TRBV6-3 and TRBJ2-5; 13 nucleotides agree with TRBD2. Sequences were derived from PBMCs, sampled on the day of the yellow fever booster vaccination. The TCR sequence derives from a young man who received the YFV17D yellow fever vaccine. For the CDR3, the DNA is TGTGCCAGCAGTTACGAGATCGGACTAGCGGGAGAAGAGACCCAGTACTTC. It is translated as CASSYEIGLAGEETQYF.